This entry is about one TCR beta chain. Its antigen is currently not known. A single base separates this from a much larger clone, so it may be a read error. RNA from unsorted whole blood was extracted with TRIzol reagent, and germline DNA was obtained with the DNeasy Blood & Tissue kit. Chronic HBV infection was present in the patients, and the patients were treatment-naive at sampling. Before surgery, four milliliters of peripheral blood were collected into K2EDTA tubes. The germline V gene (reference sequence) yields MNHNY for CDR1 and SVGAGI for CDR2. Germline trimming: 11 bases from V, 8 bases from J; junction bases outside gene matches: 20. The CDR3 runs 15 residues from the cysteine to the phenylalanine. Only CDR3 DNA is held: 45 bases, read in frame from base 1. The data belong to a study of tumor-infiltrating lymphocytes in primary liver carcinoma (dated by TCRdb to 2016 to 2017). About the study as a whole: Surgical resection was performed in China between late 2015 and early 2016 on several patients with histopathologically diagnosed primary liver carcinoma. Of the five patients (three men and two women, aged 30 to 69 years), four had hepatocellular carcinoma and one had combined HCC and intrahepatic cholangiocarcinoma. A total of 35 specimens from 5 patients underwent TCRbeta repertoire sequencing, comprising approximately 25 tumor regions, 5 adjacent noncancerous liver tissues and 5 peripheral blood samples. Roughly 3.5 to 8 million productive TCRbeta reads were obtained per sample, and no significant difference in read depth was found between tissue types. For each liver tumor, the study sampled five regions along with adjacent normal tissue and blood, and applied TCRbeta repertoire sequencing, expression microarrays and whole-exome sequencing. The five patients had tumors staged T1-T3 N0M0, with maximum diameters ranging from 4.2 to 10 cm. Reproducibility between technical replicate repertoires was high, with correlation coefficients above 0.95 and mean shared-clone rates roughly 0.91. General conclusions and limits of the study: Pairs of tumor regions showed greater repertoire overlap (mean roughly 35%) than tumor-adjacent pairs (roughly 17%) or tumor-blood pairs (around 15%), which is consistent with antigen-driven expansion. Compared with blood, tumors had a significantly larger share of the repertoire taken up by the top 250 clones (p = 0.039). Because only the TCR beta chain was sequenced and unpaired alpha chains were not captured, true repertoire diversity is likely underestimated. Only five patients were included in the study, and the authors note that the findings should be validated in a larger study. Because the samples were bulk and unsorted, CD4+ and CD8+ T cell repertoires could not be compared.

Using a constant-region primer and ProtoScript II reverse transcriptase, TCRbeta-specific cDNA was reverse-transcribed from around 500 ng total RNA. Three nested multiplex PCR rounds, following a slightly modified ARM-PCR procedure, were used to build the TCRbeta libraries. Multiplex TRBV1-TRBV30 forward primers and a Cbeta reverse primer were used in the first two PCR rounds, each of which was run for about 10 cycles. Sample barcodes and Illumina adapters were attached in a final 25-cycle PCR using Deep VentR polymerase. Amplicons of 200-500 bp were gel-purified with a QIAquick gel extraction kit before sequencing. An Illumina HiSeq 2500 was used to sequence the TCRbeta amplicons with 250-bp paired-end reads. The study's processing was this. Quality trimming of reads was performed with Trimmomatic v0.33, and paired reads were merged with FLASH v1.2.11 so that full CDR3 sequences could be recovered. MiGEC v1.2.1b assigned V, D and J germline segments to the rearranged TCRbeta sequences. Clonotype statistics and Shannon-Wiener diversity indices were calculated with VDJtools v1.0.0. Except for diversity analysis, only each sample's 250 most abundant clonotypes were used in subsequent analyses to reduce sampling bias. Using fastp trimming at Q25 and MiXCR clonotype assembly, TCRdb reanalyzed the public sequencing data and kept in-frame beta chains. Under each unique CDR3 protein, matching rows form one entry showing the most common genes and DNA. The V and J calls shown here were made by TCRdb, not taken from the authors' results. This sample is represented by fewer than 350,000 distinct CDR3 sequences; around three fifths of them were singletons. Approximately 9% of the sample belongs to the ten largest clones.

The chain uses TRBV6-6 and TRBJ1-2, with 7 junctional bases fitting TRBD1. Input material: peripheral blood. This clonotype was sampled from a man in his forties or fifties with primary liver carcinoma and hepatitis B virus infection. At the DNA level, the sequence is TGTGCCTGCACCCCGGCAACCCTACAGGGGAGCGGCTACACCTTC. It translates as CACTPATLQGSGYTF.